This TCR beta chain was captured in a study of post-analysis software for immune sequencing data (dated by TCRdb to about 2015). Context from the whole study: Disease courses on record covered relapsing-remitting, secondary progressive and progressive-relapsing multiple sclerosis, though some patients had no subtype annotation. The patient repertoires were set against ten to eleven previously published healthy control repertoires from donors whose ages ranged from about 6 to 25 years. A subset of samples was prepared in parallel using single-end sample barcoding, then pooled and co-amplified after Illumina adapter ligation.

On the study overall, not on this receptor specifically: Patients showed significantly higher frequencies than controls for about 5 TRBV segments, among them TRBV5-6, TRBV5-1 and TRBV20-1. Direct clustering with F measure showed strong co-clustering of samples prepared in the same batch, prompting a batch-effect correction. Compared with controls, multiple sclerosis patients had significantly lower normalized Chao1 diversity, a finding suggesting substantial peripheral T-cell clonal expansion. The multiple sclerosis patient group was slightly younger than the control group.

The CDR3 measures 15 amino acids from cysteine to phenylalanine. The only DNA kept is the CDR3, 45 bases in frame from the first base. Via the germline V gene, CDR1 is MNHEY and CDR2 SVGAGI. V lost 6 bases and J lost 0 bases; the stretch between them is 14 bases long. In regard to this clonotype: Its specific antigen is unknown. No base-level quality is on record; no much larger clone is a single base apart.

To demonstrate the VDJtools post-analysis software, the study profiled TCR beta repertoires from the peripheral blood of about a dozen young patients with multiple sclerosis. The patients with multiple sclerosis were children and adolescents between roughly 6 and 17 years of age. Receptor libraries were prepared by PCR. Sequencing used an Illumina HiSeq 2500. Unique molecular identifiers were incorporated into TCR beta cDNA libraries to reduce PCR and sequencing biases. Some 500,000 cDNA molecules were obtained for every 1 to 10 million input T cells, so each molecule roughly corresponded to one T cell. The same protocol used for the earlier healthy control dataset was applied to prepare and sequence the patient libraries. Within a given batch, samples were prepared together, multiplexed and sequenced on the same HiSeq lane. The authors' pipeline ran thus. MIGEC was used to process the raw barcoded reads, and molecular identifier groups with only a single read were discarded before consensus assembly and CDR3 extraction. Clonotype tables were post-analysed with VDJtools, normalizing diversity by down-sampling all datasets to the smallest sample size. To correct batch-related cross-sample contamination, repertoire overlap clustering matched CDR3 amino acid sequences but not nucleotide sequences. TCRdb reworked the public reads: Q25 trimming with fastp, MiXCR clone assembly, productive beta chains retained. For every CDR3 protein sequence, its rows merge into one entry that carries the most common genes and DNA. In this record, the V and J calls reflect TCRdb's handling and not the investigators' own analysis. This sample is represented by about 540,000 distinct CDR3 sequences; less than 40% of them were singletons. The ten largest make up approximately 6% of the sample.

This TCR came from a girl aged 2 to 17 with multiple sclerosis. The sequence joins TRBV6-5 to TRBJ1-2; no confident D gene assignment can be made. The sequenced material came from blood. The bases read TGTGCCAGCAGCCGTCAAATGCCCACTAACTATGGCTACACCTTC. Its protein reads: CASSRQMPTNYGYTF.